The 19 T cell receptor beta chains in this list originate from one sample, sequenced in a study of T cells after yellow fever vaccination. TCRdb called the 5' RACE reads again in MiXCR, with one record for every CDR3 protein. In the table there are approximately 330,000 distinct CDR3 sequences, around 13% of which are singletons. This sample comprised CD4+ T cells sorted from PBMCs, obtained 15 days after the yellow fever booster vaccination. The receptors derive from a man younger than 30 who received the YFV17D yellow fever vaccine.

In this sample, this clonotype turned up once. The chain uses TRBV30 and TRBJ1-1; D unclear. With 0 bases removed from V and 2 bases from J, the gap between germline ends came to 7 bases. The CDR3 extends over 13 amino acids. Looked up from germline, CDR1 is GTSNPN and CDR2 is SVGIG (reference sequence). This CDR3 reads CAWSVRFNTEAFF. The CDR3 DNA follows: TGTGCCTGGAGTGTACGTTTCAACACTGAAGCTTTCTTT.

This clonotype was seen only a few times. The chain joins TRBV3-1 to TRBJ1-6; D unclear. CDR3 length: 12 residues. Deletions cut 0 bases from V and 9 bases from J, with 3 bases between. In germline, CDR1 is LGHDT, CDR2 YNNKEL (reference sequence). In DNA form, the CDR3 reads TGTGCCAGCAGCCAAGAGCTTTCACCCCTCCACTTT. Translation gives CASSQELSPLHF.

CDR3 DNA: TGTGCCAGCTCACCAAGGGACGGGGGATCCTACGAGCAGTACGTC. This codes for CASSPRDGGSYEQYV. The V gene is TRBV18, the J gene TRBJ2-7; perhaps TRBD2 as D (6 bases). Trimming shortened V by 2 bases and J by 1 base, and 12 bases separated the two germline ends. Germline V gene sequence: CDR1 KGHSH, CDR2 LQKENI. There are 15 residues in the CDR3.

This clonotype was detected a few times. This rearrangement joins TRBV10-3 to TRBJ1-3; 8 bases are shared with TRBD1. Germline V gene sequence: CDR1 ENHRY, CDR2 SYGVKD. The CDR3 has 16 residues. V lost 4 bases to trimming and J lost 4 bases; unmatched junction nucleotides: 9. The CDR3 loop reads CAISGGQGASGNTIYF. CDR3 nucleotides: TGTGCCATCAGTGGAGGGCAGGGGGCATCGGGAAACACCATATATTTT.

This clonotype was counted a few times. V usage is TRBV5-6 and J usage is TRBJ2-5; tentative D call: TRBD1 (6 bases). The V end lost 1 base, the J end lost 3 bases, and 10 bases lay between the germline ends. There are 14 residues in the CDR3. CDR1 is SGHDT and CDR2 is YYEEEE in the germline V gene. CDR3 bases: TGTGCCAGCAGCTTGAGGGGGTTAGAAGAGACCCAGTACTTC. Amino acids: CASSLRGLEETQYF. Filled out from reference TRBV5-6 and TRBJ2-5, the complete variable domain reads DAGVTQSPTHLIKTRGQQVTLRCSPKSGHDTVSWYQQALGQGPQFIFQYYEEEERQRGNFPDRFSGHQFPNYSSELNVNALLLGDSALYLCASSLRGLEETQYFGPGTRLLVL.

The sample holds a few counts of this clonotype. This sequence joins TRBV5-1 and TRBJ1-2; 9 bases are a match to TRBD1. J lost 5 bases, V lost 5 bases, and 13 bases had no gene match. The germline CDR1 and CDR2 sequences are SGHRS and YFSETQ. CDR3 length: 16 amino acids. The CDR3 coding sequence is TGCGCCAGCAGTTTCGCCGGGACAGGGAATAATTATGGCTACACCTTC. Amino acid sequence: CASSFAGTGNNYGYTF.

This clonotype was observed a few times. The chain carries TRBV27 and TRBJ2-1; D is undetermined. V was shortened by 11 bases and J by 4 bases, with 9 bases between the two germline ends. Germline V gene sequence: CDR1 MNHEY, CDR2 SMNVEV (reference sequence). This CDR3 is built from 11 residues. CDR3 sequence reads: CAARSYNEQFF. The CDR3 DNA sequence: TGTGCCGCCCGGAGTTACAATGAGCAGTTCTTC.

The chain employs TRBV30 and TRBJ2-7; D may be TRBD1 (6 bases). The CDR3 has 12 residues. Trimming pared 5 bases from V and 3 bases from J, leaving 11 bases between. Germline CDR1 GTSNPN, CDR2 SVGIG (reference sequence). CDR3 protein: CAWGTNFYEQYF. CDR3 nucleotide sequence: TGTGCCTGGGGGACAAACTTCTACGAGCAGTACTTC.

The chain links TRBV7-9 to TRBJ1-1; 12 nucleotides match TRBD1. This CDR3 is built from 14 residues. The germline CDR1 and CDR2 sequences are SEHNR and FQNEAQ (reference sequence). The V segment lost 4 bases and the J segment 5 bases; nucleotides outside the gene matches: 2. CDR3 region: CASSSGQGATEAFF. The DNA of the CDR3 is TGTGCCAGCAGCTCGGGACAGGGGGCGACTGAAGCTTTCTTT.

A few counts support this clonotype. CDR3 residues: CASSFLREREKLFF. CDR3 DNA: TGTGCCAGCAGCTTTTTAAGGGAACGAGAAAAACTGTTTTTT. This chain links TRBV7-8 with TRBJ1-4; D is ambiguous. Per germline, CDR1 SGHVS and CDR2 FQNEAQ. Trimming stripped 3 bases from V and 8 bases from J, with 13 bases between. CDR3 length: 14 residues.

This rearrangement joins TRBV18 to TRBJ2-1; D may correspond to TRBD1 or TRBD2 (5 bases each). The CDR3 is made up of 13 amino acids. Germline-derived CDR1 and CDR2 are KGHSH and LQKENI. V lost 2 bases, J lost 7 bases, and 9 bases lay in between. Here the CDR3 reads CASSPGTQNEQFF. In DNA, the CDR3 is TGTGCCAGCTCACCAGGGACCCAAAATGAGCAGTTCTTC. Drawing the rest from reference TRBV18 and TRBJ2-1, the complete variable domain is NAGVMQNPRHLVRRRGQEARLRCSPMKGHSHVYWYRQLPEEGLKFMVYLQKENIIDESGMPKERFSAEFPKEGPSILRIQQVVRGDSAAYFCASSPGTQNEQFFGPGTRLTVL.

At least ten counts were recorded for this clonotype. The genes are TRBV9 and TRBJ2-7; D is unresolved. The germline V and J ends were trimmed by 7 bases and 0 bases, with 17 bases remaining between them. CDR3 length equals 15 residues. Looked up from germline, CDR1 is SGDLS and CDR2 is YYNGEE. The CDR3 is CASSPNWRNSYEQYF. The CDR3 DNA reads TGTGCCAGCTCGCCTAATTGGCGTAACTCCTACGAGCAGTACTTC.

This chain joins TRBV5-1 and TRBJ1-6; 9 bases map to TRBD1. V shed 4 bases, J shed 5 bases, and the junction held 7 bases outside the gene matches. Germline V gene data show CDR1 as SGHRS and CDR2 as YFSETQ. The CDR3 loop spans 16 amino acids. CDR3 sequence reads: CASSHGQGFNNSPLHF. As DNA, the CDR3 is TGCGCCAGCAGCCACGGACAGGGGTTCAATAATTCACCCCTCCACTTT. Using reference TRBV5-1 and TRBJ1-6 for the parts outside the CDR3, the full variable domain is KAGVTQTPRYLIKTRGQQVTLSCSPISGHRSVSWYQQTPGQGLQFLFEYFSETQRNKGNFPGRFSGRQFSNSRSEMNVSTLELGDSALYLCASSHGQGFNNSPLHFGNGTRLTVT.

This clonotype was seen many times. CDR3 residues: CASSARQGEAYEQYF. The CDR3 DNA is TGCGCCAGCAGCGCCCGACAGGGGGAGGCCTACGAGCAGTACTTC. The chain links TRBV5-1 to TRBJ2-7, with 9 bases aligning to TRBD1. Germline V gives CDR1 SGHRS, CDR2 YFSETQ. V was pared by 4 bases and J by 2 bases, with 7 bases of the junction left unmatched. The CDR3 covers 15 residues.

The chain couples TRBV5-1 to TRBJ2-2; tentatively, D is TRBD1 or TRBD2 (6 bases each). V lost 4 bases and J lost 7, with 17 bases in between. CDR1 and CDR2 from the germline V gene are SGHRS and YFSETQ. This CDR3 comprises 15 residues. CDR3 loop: CASSPPWGAGGELFF. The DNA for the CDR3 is TGCGCCAGCAGCCCACCCTGGGGGGCTGGCGGGGAGCTGTTTTTT.

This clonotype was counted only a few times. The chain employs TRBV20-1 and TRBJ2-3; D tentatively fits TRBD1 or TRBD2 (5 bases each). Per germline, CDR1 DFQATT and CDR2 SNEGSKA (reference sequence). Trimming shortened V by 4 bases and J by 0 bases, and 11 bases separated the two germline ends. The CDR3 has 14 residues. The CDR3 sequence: CSAKKGPSTDTQYF. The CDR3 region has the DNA TGCAGTGCTAAGAAGGGACCAAGCACAGATACGCAGTATTTT.

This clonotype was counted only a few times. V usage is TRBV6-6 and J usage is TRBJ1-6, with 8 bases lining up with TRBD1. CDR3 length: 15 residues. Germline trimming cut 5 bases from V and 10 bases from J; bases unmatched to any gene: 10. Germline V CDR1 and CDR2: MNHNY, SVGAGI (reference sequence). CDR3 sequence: CASSPMTGDSSPLHF. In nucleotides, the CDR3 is TGTGCCAGCAGTCCCATGACAGGGGATAGCTCACCCCTCCACTTT.

The CDR3 here is CASSLQGAPNTF. The CDR3 coding sequence is TGCGCCAGCAGCCTACAGGGTGCCCCCAACACCTTC. The rearrangement links TRBV4-1 to TRBJ1-2, with a weak D call TRBD1 (6 bases). Trimming left V 4 bases short and J 12 bases short, with 15 bases between. Germline V CDR1 and CDR2: MGHRA, YSYEKL. The CDR3 loop spans 12 amino acids.

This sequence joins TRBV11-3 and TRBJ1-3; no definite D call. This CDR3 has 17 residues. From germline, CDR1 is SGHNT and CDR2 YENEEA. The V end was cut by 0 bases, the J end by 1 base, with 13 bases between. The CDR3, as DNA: TGTGCCAGCAGCTTAGATGGCGGCTCGGGTTCTGGAAACACCATATATTTT. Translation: CASSLDGGSGSGNTIYF.